This T cell receptor beta chain stems from a study of cytomegalovirus exposure and HLA in healthy donors (dated by TCRdb to about 2017). For the study in its entirety: An earlier analysis of several hundred of the donors reported more than 250 Gb of sequence data and more than 90 million unique TCR beta sequences from roughly 180 million T cells. Of the 398 genotyped donors, more than 75% were placed in the genetic ancestry cluster associated with self-reported Caucasian donors. A separate validation cohort of some 130 different subjects was used in addition to the roughly 640-subject first cohort. The study profiled the T cell repertoires of 500 to 800 subjects by immunosequencing and related them to cytomegalovirus serostatus. A later analysis re-analyzed previously published TCR beta repertoires from 666 donors and added high-resolution HLA genotyping to study TCR occurrence patterns. Every repertoire in the discovery cohort had been generated on one and the same sequencing platform. Rather than using new phenotypic data, the later analysis identified candidate immune exposures from TCR beta sequences and from how often those sequences occurred across donors. Among 398 genotyped donors of the cohort, an average of approximately 200,000 unique TCR beta nucleotide sequences was sequenced per donor, of which about 18% were non-productive. Donor age, sex, ethnicity and CMV serostatus were compiled alongside the repertoire data. Typing coverage differed by locus: A, B, C, DRB1 and DQB1 were typed in about 620-630 donors, DQA1 in about 500, DPA1 in some 610, and DPB1 in just under 480. The study was designed to test whether signatures of past pathogen exposure could be identified by cataloging public T cell receptors. A later genetic analysis used genome-wide SNP genotypes for about 55% of the 666 donors, treating that subset as a discovery cohort. HLA typing covered class I and class II loci at four-digit resolution. High-throughput TCR immunosequencing, statistical association of individual TCRs with disease status, and machine learning were combined to predict cytomegalovirus infection status. To decide whether each TCR beta V gene segment behaved as functional or pseudogenic, an earlier analysis of some 600 of the donors relied on high-throughput TCR beta sequencing. Roughly 300 gigabases of sequencing data and about 92 million unique TCR sequences made up an early release that covered approximately 700 HLA-typed donors. About five DR-DQ haplotypes were handled as single units for association and clustering because linkage in the cohort was strong.

Libraries were made using the immunoSEQ multiplex PCR assay. A mixture of 60 forward primers for TCR Vbeta segments and 13 reverse primers for TCR Jbeta segments was used in the multiplex PCR. The CDR3 region of rearranged TCR beta genes was amplified from genomic DNA with a multiplex PCR assay. The Illumina HiSeq System was used to sequence the amplified TCR beta libraries as 87-base-pair reads. Per the original workflow: A later analysis tallied 75 million to 85 million unique TCR beta chains across the approximately 670 repertoires, and approximately 11 million of those chains were shared by two or more donors. Raw reads were error-corrected and collapsed into unique sequences with a nearest-neighbor algorithm that merged closely related sequences to remove PCR and sequencing errors. Alignment of CDR3 sequences to IMGT reference sequences was used to assign V, D and J gene segments. For a sequence to be retained, a match of at least six nucleotides was required to both a V gene segment and a J gene segment. Rearrangements were called productive when the CDR3 lacked stop codons and stayed in frame with V and J; all others were non-productive. CDR3 was defined according to IMGT convention as the region running from the second conserved V-encoded cysteine to the conserved J-encoded phenylalanine. The earlier analysis of 587 of the donors excluded sequences that lacked an unambiguous match to a single V gene segment. An earlier analysis of 500 to 700 of the donors classified V segments as functional when productive rearrangements were above 56.7% and as segregating when the standard deviation between donors was above 5%. A statistical classification framework was built for diagnosing cytomegalovirus status from the catalog of TCR beta chain sequences. In a later analysis, TCR nucleotide sequences were compared against IMGT/GENE-DB human TR gene sequences so that V and J genes could be assigned. In a later analysis, CDR3 sequences and most-parsimonious VDJ recombination scenarios were assigned using the TCRdist pipeline. In a later analysis, every TCR beta chain was defined by the combination of its CDR3 amino acid sequence and its V-gene family, and reads without a unique V-gene family were dropped. A later analysis removed 450 to 600 highly shared, low-generation-probability nucleotide sequences to deal with suspected cross-contamination and a sequencing artifact. A later analysis calculated a clonal expansion index for each public chain from normalized within-repertoire ranks of inferred template counts. In a later analysis, generation probabilities were computed with a VDJ recombination model fitted to out-of-frame rearrangements, and the resulting probabilities were checked against IGoR. In a later analysis, TCR-TCR, TCR-HLA and TCR-CMV co-occurrence was scored with hypergeometric tests, and a repertoire-size bias correction was applied to TCR pairs. In a later analysis, false discovery rates were estimated by permuting HLA or CMV assignments 20 times. In a later analysis, co-occurring TCRs were grouped with DBSCAN, and TCRdist sequence similarity was added when clustering was performed within HLA-allele-positive subsets. Repertoires with fewer than 30,000 or more than 120,000 public chains were left out of co-occurrence clustering, as were five repertoires with anomalous nucleotide sharing. TCRdb holds this immuneACCESS table with in-frame rearrangements only. Some clones are missing; in checked studies, unresolved V genes explain under half, and the rest has no known cause. D and trimming were read from the DNA, whereas the V and J calls and clone size are those reported in that table. Within this sample are roughly 96,000 clones, with under 85% of them counted one time only. Roughly 14% of the sample lies in the top ten.

This clone was counted once. No cognate antigen has been identified for it. The record has no base qualities; no much larger clone is one base away. In total, 600 or so healthy bone marrow donors made up the cohort. All cohort members were sampled while nominally healthy, although unrecorded immune exposures were likely present. The donor was CMV seropositive and belonged to the group of some 290 seropositive cohort members. Every donor gave a peripheral blood sample, and the peripheral blood mononuclear cells from that sample were used for TCR beta sequencing. The Qiagen DNeasy Blood Extraction Kit was used to extract genomic DNA from the blood cell samples. Taken from cysteine to phenylalanine, the CDR3 has 18 residues. Only the CDR3 part of the read is kept: 54 bases, read in frame from the first base. The paper as a whole reports these results and caveats: Because HLA typing was missing for some donors at each locus, association tests included only the typed subset. Most TCR sequences were seen in very few donors, while some public TCRs were found in many individuals. In a later analysis, TCR association rates were found to vary across HLA loci, with the most associated TCRs seen for DRB1 alleles and the fewest for HLA-C alleles. In a later genetic analysis, a missense DCLRE1C variant was associated with V-gene and J-gene trimming of TCR beta chains, and the association was replicated in an independent cohort. Three of the identified cytomegalovirus-associated TCR beta chains were confirmed in vitro to be specific for cytomegalovirus antigens. In a later analysis, around 17,000 TCR beta sequences were associated with specific HLA alleles at a false discovery rate of 0.05. In a later genetic analysis, fewer N-insertions in productive TCRs were reported among donors in an Asian-associated ancestry cluster than the roughly 700-donor mean. Seventeen rarely observed V segments, including chromosome 9 orphons, were excluded from the earlier analysis of about 600 of the donors because counts were too low. It was suggested by the authors that the approach could potentially be generalized to other disease states and immunological phenotypes. A further reported finding was that TCR beta sequences accurately predicted the HLA-A and HLA-B alleles for most subjects in the first cohort. Sequencing depth was assumed to be roughly uniform across donors in the presence/absence analyses, though that assumption may not hold. CMV serostatus was the only immune exposure information available for the cohort. This cohort had only TCR beta chains sequenced, and the lack of alpha or paired-chain data limited which features could be detected. Linkage disequilibrium might explain the correlated functional status among segregating V segments, but an unknown experimental factor could not be ruled out. In a later analysis, HLA-associated TCR beta chains showed more clonal expansion and lower generation probabilities than non-associated chains that were equally common. Strong co-occurrence of HLA alleles, especially DR and DQ, made assigning TCR associations to individual alleles difficult. According to a later analysis, most CMV-associated TCR beta chains appeared to be HLA-restricted, and the HLA associations seemed to be driven largely by CMV exposure. Some IMGT-functional V segments, including TRBV6-2 and TRBV6-3, could not be told apart with the 87-base-pair reads, so those segments were excluded. A later analysis reported that several top co-occurrence clusters appeared linked to parvovirus B19, influenza, CMV and Epstein-Barr virus. The study listed 164 TCR beta chains as associated with cytomegalovirus. Cytomegalovirus status was reported to be diagnosed by the classifier with high specificity and sensitivity in both the original and validation cohorts. A group of highly shared sequence variants was considered likely to be a technical artifact of the sequencing pipeline. An earlier analysis of some 560 of the donors showed that most TCR beta V segments appeared in productive rearrangements either about 87% or about 30% of the time, which broadly matched IMGT annotations.

The source is a woman aged 65 to 85 in good health and CMV-seropositive. The rearranged segments are TRBV21-1 and TRBJ2-3; TRBD2, as called in the table, went unchecked against the DNA. TRBV21-1 is shown as a pseudogene. Sequencing was carried out using PBMCs. The CDR3 region reads CASSKATGPLGRGNTQYF. DNA sequence: TGTGCCAGCAGCAAAGCGACGGGTCCTTTAGGCCGGGGGAATACGCAGTATTTT.